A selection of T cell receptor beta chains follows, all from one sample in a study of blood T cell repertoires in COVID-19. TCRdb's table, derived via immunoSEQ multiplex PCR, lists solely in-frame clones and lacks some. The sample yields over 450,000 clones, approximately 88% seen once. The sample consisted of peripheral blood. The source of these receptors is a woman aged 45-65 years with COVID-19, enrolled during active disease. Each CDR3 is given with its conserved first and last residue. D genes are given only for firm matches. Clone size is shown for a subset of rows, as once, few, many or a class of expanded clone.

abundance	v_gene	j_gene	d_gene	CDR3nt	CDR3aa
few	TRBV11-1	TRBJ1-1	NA	TGTGCCAGCAGCCCACCCCCTGGAGACACTGAAGCTTTCTTT	CASSPPPGDTEAFF
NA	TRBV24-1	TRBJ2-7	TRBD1	TGTGCCACCAGTGATCTCGGACAGGGTCAAACCTACGAGCAGTACTTC	CATSDLGQGQTYEQYF
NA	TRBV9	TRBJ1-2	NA	TGTGCCAGCAGCAAACTCCCAACAGGAAAAGAAGGCTACACCTTC	CASSKLPTGKEGYTF
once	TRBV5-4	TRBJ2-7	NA	TGTGCCAGCAGCTTCGAGGGGGACTACGAGCAGTACTTC	CASSFEGDYEQYF
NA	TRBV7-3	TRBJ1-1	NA	TGTGCCAGCAGCTTACGGGGAGGCGACACTGAAGCTTTCTTT	CASSLRGGDTEAFF
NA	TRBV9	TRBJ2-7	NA	TGTGCCAGCAGCGTAGCGACAGCCTACGAGCAGTACTTC	CASSVATAYEQYF
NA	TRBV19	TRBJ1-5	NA	TGTGCCAGTAGTATAACAGGGTTTCGGCCCCAGCATTTT	CASSITGFRPQHF
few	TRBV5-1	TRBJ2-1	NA	TGCGCCAGCAGCTTGGGCGTTGTGGTGCTAGGGGACAATGAGCAGTTCTTC	CASSLGVVVLGDNEQFF
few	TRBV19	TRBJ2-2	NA	TGTGCCAGTAGTATAGGCCCAGCGGTGAACACCGGGGAGCTGTTTTTT	CASSIGPAVNTGELFF
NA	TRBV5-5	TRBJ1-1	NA	TGTGCCAGCAGCTGGGGGATACGGGGGAGGAACACTGAAGCTTTCTTT	CASSWGIRGRNTEAFF
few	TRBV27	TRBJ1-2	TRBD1	TGTGCCAGCAGTATGGGACAGCTCTATGGCTACACCTTC	CASSMGQLYGYTF
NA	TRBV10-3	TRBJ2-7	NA	TGTGCCATCAGTGGGATGTTGACTGGTAACGACGAGCAGTACTTC	CAISGMLTGNDEQYF
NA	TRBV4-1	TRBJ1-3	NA	TGCGCCAGCAGCCAAGAATACGGGAACACCATATATTTT	CASSQEYGNTIYF
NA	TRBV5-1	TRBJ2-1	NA	TGCGCCAGCAGCTTGGCGGCAGGTTACAATGAGCAGTTCTTC	CASSLAAGYNEQFF
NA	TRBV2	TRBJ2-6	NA	TGTGCCAGCAGTGAGGGCTCTACTGGGGCCAACGTCCTGACTTTC	CASSEGSTGANVLTF
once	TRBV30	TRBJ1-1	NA	TGTGCCTGGACCAGACAGCCCCACACTGAAGCTTTCTTT	CAWTRQPHTEAFF
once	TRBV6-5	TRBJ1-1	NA	TGTGCCAGCAGTTACCGTGGACAGATGAACACTGAAGCTTTCTTT	CASSYRGQMNTEAFF
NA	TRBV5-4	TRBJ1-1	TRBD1	TGTGCCAGCAGCTCGAAGGGACAGGGGAACACTGAAGCTTTCTTT	CASSSKGQGNTEAFF
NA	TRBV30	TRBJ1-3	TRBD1	TGTGCCTGGAGTGAGAGGTTGCGACAGGGGACCCGTGGAAACACCATATATTTT	CAWSERLRQGTRGNTIYF
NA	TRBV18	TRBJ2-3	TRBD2	TGTGCCAGCTCACCACCCAGGACGGGGGGGCCAGATACGCAGTATTTT	CASSPPRTGGPDTQYF
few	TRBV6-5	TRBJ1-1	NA	TGTGCCAGCAGTCTTGAGCCGTTGAACACTGAAGCTTTCTTT	CASSLEPLNTEAFF
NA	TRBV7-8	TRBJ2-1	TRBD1	TGTGCCAGCAGCTTGCGGACAGGGGGGGCTGAGCAGTTCTTC	CASSLRTGGAEQFF
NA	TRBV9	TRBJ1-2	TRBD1	TGTGCCAGCAGCGGCGGTCCAGTACAGGGGGCGACTAACTATGGCTACACCTTC	CASSGGPVQGATNYGYTF
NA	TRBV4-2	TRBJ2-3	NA	TGTGCCAGCAGCCCCACCTTTGGCGGGGCGGGGGATACGCAGTATTTT	CASSPTFGGAGDTQYF
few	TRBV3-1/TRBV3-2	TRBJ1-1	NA	TGTGCCAGCAGCCAAGGAGGAGGCACTGAAGCTTTCTTT	CASSQGGGTEAFF
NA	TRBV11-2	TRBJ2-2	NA	TGTGCCAGCAGCTTAGGGGCAGCCGGGGAGCTGTTTTTT	CASSLGAAGELFF
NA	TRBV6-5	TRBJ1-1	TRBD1	TGTGCCAGCAGTTACTCGACAGGGACTGAAGCTTTCTTT	CASSYSTGTEAFF
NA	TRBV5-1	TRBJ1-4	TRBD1	TGCGCCAGCAGCTCTCAGTTTACAGGGGTTGACGAAAAACTGTTTTTT	CASSSQFTGVDEKLFF
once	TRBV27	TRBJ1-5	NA	TGTGCCAGCAGTTTGACAGGTTATAGCAATCAGCCCCAGCATTTT	CASSLTGYSNQPQHF
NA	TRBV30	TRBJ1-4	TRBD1	TGTGCCTGGAGTCCCCGATGGGACAGCAGGGGAACTAATGAAAAACTGTTTTTT	CAWSPRWDSRGTNEKLFF
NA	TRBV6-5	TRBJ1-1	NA	TGTGCCAGCAGTTACTCGGGGGCAGGGCTCAAGGCTTTCTTT	CASSYSGAGLKAFF
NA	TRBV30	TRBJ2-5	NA	TGTGCCTGGAGTGTTATGGCCAGGGAAGAGACCCAGTACTTC	CAWSVMAREETQYF
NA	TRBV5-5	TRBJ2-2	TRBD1	TGTGCCAGCAGCTTAGGGACAGGGGGCCGGACCGGGGAGCTGTTTTTT	CASSLGTGGRTGELFF
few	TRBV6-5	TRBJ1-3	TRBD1	TGTGCCAGCAGACTACAGGGGGCGGGTGGAAACACCATATATTTT	CASRLQGAGGNTIYF
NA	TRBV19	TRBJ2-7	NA	TGTGCCAGTAGTATGCGGCTAGCGCGCGAGCAGTACTTC	CASSMRLAREQYF
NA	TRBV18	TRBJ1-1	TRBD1	TGTGCCAGCTCACCGAGGGCCTATAAACAGGGGTTTAACACTGAAGCTTTCTTT	CASSPRAYKQGFNTEAFF
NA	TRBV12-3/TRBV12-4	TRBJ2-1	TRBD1	TGTGCCAGCACCGGATCCACCGGGACAGACAAGTTCTTC	CASTGSTGTDKFF
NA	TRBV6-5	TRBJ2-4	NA	TGTGCCAGCAGTTACCGCGGCAGTCCCAAAAACATTCAGTACTTC	CASSYRGSPKNIQYF
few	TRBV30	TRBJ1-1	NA	TGTGCCTGGAGTACAGGAGCGAACACTGAAGCTTTCTTT	CAWSTGANTEAFF
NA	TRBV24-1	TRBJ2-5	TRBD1	TGTGCCACCAGTGTGACAGGGGTAACAGAGACCCAGTACTTC	CATSVTGVTETQYF
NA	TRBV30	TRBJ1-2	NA	TGTGCCTGGAGTCCGCGGGGGACGACTGGCTACACCTTC	CAWSPRGTTGYTF
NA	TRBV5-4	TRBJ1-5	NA	TGTGCCAGCAGCTTGGCCGGGGGCAATCAGCCCCAGCATTTT	CASSLAGGNQPQHF
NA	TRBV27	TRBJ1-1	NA	TGTGCCAGCAGTCTCAGGGGTGGAGTTGACACTGAAGCTTTCTTT	CASSLRGGVDTEAFF
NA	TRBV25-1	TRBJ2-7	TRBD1	TGTGCCAGCAGTGAATTTGGACAGGGGACCTACGAGCAGTACTTC	CASSEFGQGTYEQYF
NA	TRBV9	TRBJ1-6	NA	TGTGCCAGCAGCGTAGCAGCGTCCGATTCACCCCTCCACTTT	CASSVAASDSPLHF
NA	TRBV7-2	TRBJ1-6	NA	TGTGCCAGCACCTCCGTGGGAGGATCCTATAATTCACCCCTCCACTTT	CASTSVGGSYNSPLHF
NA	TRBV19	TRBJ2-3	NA	TGTGCCAGTAGTCTTCTAGATACGCAGTATTTT	CASSLLDTQYF
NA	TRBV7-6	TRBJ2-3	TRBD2	TGTGCCAGCAGCCCCGGACTAGCGGGGGGTCGGGATACGCAGTATTTT	CASSPGLAGGRDTQYF
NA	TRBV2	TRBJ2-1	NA	TGTGCCAGCAGTGACACTACCGCGAATGAGCAGTTCTTC	CASSDTTANEQFF
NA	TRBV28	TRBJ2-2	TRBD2	TGTGCCAGCAGAATTAGCGGGGGGGAAGGGGAGCTGTTTTTT	CASRISGGEGELFF
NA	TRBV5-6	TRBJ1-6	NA	TGTGCCAGCAGTCCTAGGGAGCCCAATTCACCCCTCCACTTT	CASSPREPNSPLHF
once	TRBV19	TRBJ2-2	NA	TGTGCCACTGCGACCGCGAGGGCCGGGGAGCTGTTTTTT	CATATARAGELFF
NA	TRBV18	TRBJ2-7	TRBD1	TGTGCCAGCTCACCCGGACAGGGGGCGGGGTACGAGCAGTACTTC	CASSPGQGAGYEQYF
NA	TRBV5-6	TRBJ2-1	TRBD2	TGTGCCAGCAGCCCGGGGGGGCGGGGGAGCTCCTACAATGAGCAGTTCTTC	CASSPGGRGSSYNEQFF
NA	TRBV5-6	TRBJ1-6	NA	TGTGCCAGCAGCTTGGGACAGACACTTACACCCCTCCACTTT	CASSLGQTLTPLHF
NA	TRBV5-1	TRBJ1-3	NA	TGCGCCAGCAGCTTGACCCCACAGGGAGCCCTTTCGGACACCATATATTTT	CASSLTPQGALSDTIYF
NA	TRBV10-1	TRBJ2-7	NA	TGCGCCAGCAGTGAGTCGGCGGGGGCCCACGAGCAGTACTTC	CASSESAGAHEQYF
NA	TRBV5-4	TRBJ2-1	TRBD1	TGTGCCAGCAGCCGGGACAGGCAAAATGAGCAGTTCTTC	CASSRDRQNEQFF